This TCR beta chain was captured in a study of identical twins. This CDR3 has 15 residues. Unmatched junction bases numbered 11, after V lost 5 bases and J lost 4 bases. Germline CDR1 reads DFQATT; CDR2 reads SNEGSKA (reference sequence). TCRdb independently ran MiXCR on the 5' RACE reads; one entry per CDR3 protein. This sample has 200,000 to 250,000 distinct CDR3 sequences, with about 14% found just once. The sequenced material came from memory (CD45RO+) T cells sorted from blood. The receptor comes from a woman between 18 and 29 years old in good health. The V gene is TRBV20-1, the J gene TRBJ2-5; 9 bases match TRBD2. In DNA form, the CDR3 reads TGCAGTGCTCAGCAGCGAGCGGGAGGAGGAGAGACCCAGTACTTC. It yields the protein CSAQQRAGGGETQYF.